One sample yielded the 26 T cell receptor beta chains listed below, sequenced in a study of T cells after yellow fever vaccination. TCRdb processed the 5' RACE reads anew with MiXCR; each CDR3 protein has one entry. The table has about 500,000 distinct CDR3 sequences, about a sixth seen once. Sequencing was performed on PBMCs, taken less than 6 days after the first yellow fever vaccination. The source of these receptors is a man between 18 and 35 years old who received the YFV17D yellow fever vaccine.

The J gene is TRBJ1-6, the V gene TRBV11-1, with D possibly matching TRBD1 (5 bases). Between the trimmed V and J ends, which lost 7 bases and 9 bases, there was a span of 16 bases. Germline V gene lookup returns CDR1 SGHAT and CDR2 FQDESV (reference sequence). The CDR3 covers 14 residues. The CDR3 bases are TGTGCCAGCACCCTCCTACCTGGGGGTTCACCCCTCCACTTT. It encodes CASTLLPGGSPLHF.

This clonotype was seen a few times. The chain has TRBV6-5 and TRBJ2-7, with D possibly being TRBD2 (5 bases). CDR3 size: 12 residues. Germline V gene lookup returns CDR1 MNHEY and CDR2 SVGAGI. The V and J ends lost 6 bases and 3 bases respectively, with 9 bases between them. CDR3 DNA sequence: TGTGCCAGCAGAGGACTTTACTACGAGCAGTACTTC. Translation: CASRGLYYEQYF.

This clonotype was observed a handful of times. V gene TRBV6-2 or TRBV6-3 combines with J gene TRBJ2-1; D is possibly TRBD2 (6 bases). The V end was cut by 6 bases, the J end by 3 bases, with 15 bases between. The length of the CDR3 is 15 residues. Germline CDR1 and CDR2: MNHEY and SVGEGT. The CDR3 reads CASRFGVDYYNEQFF. The CDR3 nucleotides read TGTGCCAGCAGATTTGGGGTGGACTACTACAATGAGCAGTTCTTC.

The chain couples TRBV12-3 or TRBV12-4 to TRBJ1-5; D unresolved. The V gene lost 6 bases and the J gene lost 6 bases, with 18 bases spanning the gap. The CDR3 contains 15 residues. CDR3 amino acids: CASSLGEGDGQPQHF. CDR3 nucleotide sequence: TGTGCCAGCAGCCTTGGGGAGGGAGACGGTCAGCCCCAGCATTTT.

The chain is built from TRBV29-1 and TRBJ2-1; maybe TRBD2 (5 bases). The CDR3 loop spans 12 amino acids. Trimming cost V 0 bases and J 7 bases, with 7 bases left between them. CDR1 SQVTM and CDR2 ANQGSEA come from the germline V gene. In DNA, the CDR3 is TGCAGCGTTGAAGATTCGGGGAATGAGCAGTTCTTC. Translated, it gives CSVEDSGNEQFF.

Only a few counts were recorded for this clonotype. The rearrangement uses TRBV1 and TRBJ2-7; no check of the table's D call, TRBD1, against the DNA was made. TRBV1 is noted as a pseudogene. The CDR3 loop spans 15 amino acids. The CDR3 loop is CTSSQGTTGLREQYV. In nucleotides, the CDR3 is TGCACCAGCAGCCAAGGGACCACAGGGTTGCGGGAGCAGTACGTC.

This clonotype has more than one count but fewer than ten. The chain couples TRBV5-6 to TRBJ1-5; D is undetermined. V was clipped by 4 bases and J by 4 bases, with 24 bases between them. The CDR3 totals 18 residues. CDR1 is SGHDT, CDR2 YYEEEE, per germline. The CDR3 region is CASSPPPQTSRQNQPQHF. CDR3 coding DNA: TGTGCCAGCAGCCCCCCCCCACAGACCAGCCGTCAAAATCAGCCCCAGCATTTT.

The chain joins TRBV7-9 to TRBJ2-5; D might be TRBD2 (5 bases). Trimming took 1 base from V and 3 from J, leaving 12 bases between them. Looked up from germline, CDR1 is SEHNR and CDR2 is FQNEAQ (reference sequence). The CDR3 has 15 amino acids. The CDR3 bases are TGTGCCAGCAGCTTAGGAGAGCTGAGGGAAGAGACCCAGTACTTC. This translates into CASSLGELREETQYF. Filled out from reference TRBV7-9 and TRBJ2-5, the complete variable domain reads DTGVSQNPRHKITKRGQNVTFRCDPISEHNRLYWYRQTLGQGPEFLTYFQNEAQLEKSRLLSDRFSAERPKGSFSTLEIQRTEQGDSAMYLCASSLGELREETQYFGPGTRLLVL.

In regard to this clonotype: At one end the junction does not follow the germline gene, possibly because of a read error. The chain uses TRBV20-1 and TRBJ2-3, with 9 positions matching TRBD2. The germline gives CDR1 DFQATT, CDR2 SNEGSKA (reference sequence). The CDR3 contains 15 residues. CDR3 sequence: CSAGDSGGTSDTQYF. CDR3 sequence (DNA): TGCAGTGCTGGAGATAGCGGGGGAACTTCAGATACGCAGTATTTT.

The genes are TRBV14 and TRBJ1-1; D not resolved. This CDR3 has 12 residues. Germline V gives CDR1 SGHDN, CDR2 FVKESK. V was shortened by 1 base and J by 8 bases, with 8 bases between the two germline ends. Here the CDR3 reads CASSQGGIEAFF. CDR3 DNA sequence: TGTGCCAGCAGCCAAGGTGGAATAGAAGCTTTCTTT.

The genes are TRBV13 and TRBJ2-1; maybe TRBD1 (6 bases). Trimming took 5 bases from V and 1 from J, leaving 18 bases between them. Germline CDR1 is PRHDT and CDR2 is FYEKMQ (reference sequence). The CDR3 runs to 17 residues. Here the CDR3 DNA reads TGTGCCAGCAGCGTACCTTGGACAGCCGGTTCCTACAATGAGCAGTTCTTC. Its protein is CASSVPWTAGSYNEQFF.

The chain has TRBV6-5 and TRBJ2-1; 11 bases map to TRBD1. CDR1 MNHEY and CDR2 SVGAGI come from the germline V gene. The V segment lost 4 bases and the J segment 9 bases; nucleotides outside the gene matches: 8. The CDR3 is 15 amino acids. The CDR3 nucleotides read TGTGCCAGCAGTTTTCGCGGGACAGGGGGGGGTGAGCAGTTCTTC. This translates into CASSFRGTGGGEQFF.

The chain has TRBV2 and TRBJ2-2; tentatively, D is TRBD2 (6 bases). The CDR3 runs to 17 residues. In germline, CDR1 is SNHLY, CDR2 FYNNEI. V was cut by 5 bases and J by 6 bases, with 22 bases left in between. CDR3: CASSPTSTSIRPGELFF. Here the CDR3 DNA reads TGTGCCAGCAGTCCTACCTCTACTAGCATCAGACCCGGGGAGCTGTTTTTT.

This clonotype has only a few counts. The chain couples TRBV29-1 to TRBJ1-2, with D unresolved. The germline V gene has CDR1 SQVTM and CDR2 ANQGSEA. The CDR3 is 10 amino acids. The ends were cut back, 5 bases at V and 8 bases at J, with 9 bases in the middle. Here the CDR3 reads CSVSTQGYTF. The CDR3 DNA is TGCAGCGTTTCGACACAAGGCTACACCTTC.

This clonotype was seen a handful of times. The chain has TRBV20-1 and TRBJ2-5, with 9 bases aligning to TRBD2. The germline gives CDR1 DFQATT, CDR2 SNEGSKA (reference sequence). The V gene end was trimmed by 4 bases and the J gene end by 5 bases; junction bases not matched to a gene: 5. The CDR3 consists of 13 residues. This chain's CDR3 is CSATAGGRETQYF. DNA for the CDR3: TGCAGTGCTACGGCGGGGGGGCGGGAGACCCAGTACTTC.

The chain joins TRBV6-5 to TRBJ1-1; maybe TRBD1 (5 bases). The CDR3 runs 10 residues. Germline CDR1 MNHEY, CDR2 SVGAGI. Trimming removed 6 bases from V and 6 bases from J, with 5 bases in between. CDR3 sequence reads: CASRTAEAFF. The CDR3 region has the DNA TGTGCCAGCAGGACAGCTGAAGCTTTCTTT.

This clonotype was found many times. The chain combines TRBV3-1 with TRBJ1-6, with a weak D call TRBD1 (5 bases). This CDR3 has 13 amino acids. V dropped 7 bases and J dropped 10 bases, with 14 bases sitting between them. Looked up from germline, CDR1 is LGHDT and CDR2 is YNNKEL (reference sequence). The CDR3 here is CASTITAGSPLHF. CDR3 sequence (DNA): TGTGCCAGCACCATAACAGCAGGGTCACCCCTCCACTTT.

The chain has TRBV27 and TRBJ2-1; D gene uncertain. With 8 bases removed from V and 1 base from J, the gap between germline ends came to 15 bases. The CDR3 covers 15 residues. Germline values: CDR1 MNHEY, CDR2 SMNVEV (reference sequence). CDR3 DNA sequence: TGTGCCAGCCTGCCGGACGGGTCTTCCTACAATGAGCAGTTCTTC. Amino acids: CASLPDGSSYNEQFF.

The V call is TRBV7-8, the J call TRBJ2-7; possibly TRBD1 or TRBD2 for D (6 bases each). Germline values: CDR1 SGHVS, CDR2 FQNEAQ. The CDR3 is made up of 14 amino acids. Trimming left V 2 bases short and J 7 bases short, with 15 bases between. CDR3 DNA: TGTGCCAGCAGCTTACCCATGGGGGGCGCTGAGCAGTACGTC. Its translation is CASSLPMGGAEQYV.

This clonotype was observed a single time. The rearrangement joins TRBV5-1 to TRBJ1-3, with 7 nucleotides matching TRBD1. CDR3 length: 14 residues. Germline V gives CDR1 SGHRS, CDR2 YFSETQ. Trimming took 3 bases from V and 8 from J; bases not matched to a gene: 8. CDR3 DNA: TGCGCCAGCAGCTACTCAAACAGGGGAGACACCATATATTTT. Its protein is CASSYSNRGDTIYF.

At least ten counts were recorded for this clonotype. The chain is built from TRBV29-1 and TRBJ2-7; D not resolved. The CDR3 contains 13 residues. Trimming shortened V by 0 bases and J by 8 bases, and 14 bases separated the two germline ends. Germline V gene lookup returns CDR1 SQVTM and CDR2 ANQGSEA. The CDR3 reads CSVEDNRLRKQYF. DNA for the CDR3: TGCAGCGTTGAAGATAACCGGTTGAGGAAGCAGTACTTC.

There are a few counts of this clonotype. The rearrangement links TRBV5-1 to TRBJ2-7, with D hard to call. The germline V gene encodes CDR1 SGHRS and CDR2 YFSETQ. V was pared by 4 bases and J by 2 bases, with 16 bases between. CDR3 length equals 15 residues. In DNA form, the CDR3 reads TGCGCCAGCAGCCTCCGTAGGACGGAAACCTACGAGCAGTACTTC. It yields the protein CASSLRRTETYEQYF. Full variable domain (remainder filled in from reference TRBV5-1 and TRBJ2-7): KAGVTQTPRYLIKTRGQQVTLSCSPISGHRSVSWYQQTPGQGLQFLFEYFSETQRNKGNFPGRFSGRQFSNSRSEMNVSTLELGDSALYLCASSLRRTETYEQYFGPGTRLTVT.

The chain links TRBV7-8 to TRBJ2-7, with 7 bases fitting TRBD2. The germline V gene has CDR1 SGHVS and CDR2 FQNEAQ. V lost 4 bases and J lost 0; bases outside the gene matches: 6. CDR3 size: 15 residues. The CDR3 region has the DNA TGTGCCAGCAGCTGGGGGGGTGAGGGCTCCTACGAGCAGTACTTC. This codes for CASSWGGEGSYEQYF.

A few counts support this clonotype. The V gene is TRBV24-1, the J gene TRBJ2-1, with D perhaps being TRBD1 or TRBD2 (5 bases each). The CDR3 loop spans 17 amino acids. CDR1 and CDR2 from the germline V gene are KGHDR and SFDVKD. Trimming left V 2 bases short and J 0 bases short, with 13 bases between. The CDR3 DNA follows: TGTGCCACCAGTGATTCCTGGGGGACCAGCTCCTACAATGAGCAGTTCTTC. Residues: CATSDSWGTSSYNEQFF.

J is TRBJ2-1 and V is TRBV28; possible D gene TRBD1, 6 bases. This CDR3 has 21 residues. The V end was cut by 5 bases, the J end by 3 bases, with 32 bases between. From germline, CDR1 is MDHEN and CDR2 SYDVKM. The CDR3 loop is CASSPLGLMSRDTSDYNEQFF. The CDR3, as DNA: TGTGCCAGCAGTCCCCTCGGGTTAATGAGCCGGGACACCTCAGACTACAATGAGCAGTTCTTC. Complete variable domain (other parts from reference TRBV28 and TRBJ2-1): DVKVTQSSRYLVKRTGEKVFLECVQDMDHENMFWYRQDPGLGLRLIYFSYDVKMKEKGDIPEGYSVSREKKERFSLILESASTNQTSMYLCASSPLGLMSRDTSDYNEQFFGPGTRLTVL.

The rearrangement joins TRBV24-1 to TRBJ2-5; D uncertain. CDR3 length: 13 amino acids. CDR1 and CDR2 from the germline V gene are KGHDR and SFDVKD. Trimming pared 4 bases from V and 5 bases from J, leaving 10 bases between. The CDR3: CATSESVVETQYF. As DNA, the CDR3 is TGTGCCACCAGTGAATCGGTCGTTGAGACCCAGTACTTC.